This T cell receptor (beta chain) came from a study of glioma-infiltrating T cells after dendritic cell vaccination. This clone was picked up one time. Its antigen is as yet unknown. Study-level points and caveats: Estimated pretreatment TIL content predicted outcome after dendritic cell vaccination.

Time point indicated: after dendritic cell vaccination, including at tumor progression/relapse. None of the glioblastoma patients had an isocitrate dehydrogenase mutation. The immunoSEQ assay amplified TCRB CDR3 from up to roughly 2 ug DNA. Primers: 60 V beta forward and 13 J beta reverse. Sequenced by immunoSEQ multiplex PCR; TCRdb stores in-frame clones only, minus some. This table holds approximately 48,000 clones, roughly 90% found once. This CDR3 region has 12 residues. The germline V gene encodes CDR1 SGHVS and CDR2 FQNEAQ. V lost 5 bases and J lost 6, with 11 bases in between. This sequence originates from a human donor with glioblastoma. The source material was blood, sampled after dendritic cell vaccination. This chain uses TRBV7-8 with TRBJ2-7; the D gene is possibly TRBD1 (5 bases). CDR3 sequence (DNA): TGTGCCAGCAGCAGTGACAGCATCGAGCAGTACTTC. Its protein is CASSSDSIEQYF.